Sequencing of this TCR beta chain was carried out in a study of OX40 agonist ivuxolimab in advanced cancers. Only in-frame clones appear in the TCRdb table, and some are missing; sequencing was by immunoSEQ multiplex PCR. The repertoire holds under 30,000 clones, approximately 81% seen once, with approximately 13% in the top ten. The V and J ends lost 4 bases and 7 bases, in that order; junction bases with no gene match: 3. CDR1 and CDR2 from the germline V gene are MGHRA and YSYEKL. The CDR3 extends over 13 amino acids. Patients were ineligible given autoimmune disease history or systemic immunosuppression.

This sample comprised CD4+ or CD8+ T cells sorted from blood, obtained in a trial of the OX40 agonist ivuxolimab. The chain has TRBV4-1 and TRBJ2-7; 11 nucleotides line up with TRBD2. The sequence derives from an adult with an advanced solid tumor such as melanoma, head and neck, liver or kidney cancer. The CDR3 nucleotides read TGCGCCAGCAGCCCGAGACTAGCGGGAGAGCAGTACTTC. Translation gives CASSPRLAGEQYF.